This record covers a single T cell receptor beta chain. This record belongs to a study of T cell responses to AZD1222 COVID-19 vaccine. TCRdb keeps only in-frame clones here, not all; method: immunoSEQ multiplex PCR. The sample has 100,000 to 120,000 clones; roughly 90% are singletons. This CDR3 spans 15 amino acids. The V gene end was trimmed by 4 bases and the J gene end by 2 bases; junction bases not matched to a gene: 7. CDR1 and CDR2 from the germline V gene are MDHEN and SYDVKM. The origin of this receptor is an adult in good health. The V call is TRBV28, the J call TRBJ2-5; 7 bases match TRBD1. Sample: peripheral blood, taken on day 0 of AZD1222 vaccination. CDR3 region: CASSWDSHLQETQYF. The CDR3 nucleotides read TGTGCCAGCAGTTGGGACAGCCACCTACAAGAGACCCAGTACTTC.